A single sample is the source of the 15 T cell receptor beta chains below, sequenced in a study of OX40 agonist ivuxolimab in advanced cancers. Data came from immunoSEQ multiplex PCR; TCRdb stores just in-frame clones and leaves some out. This table holds approximately 84,000 clones, approximately 89% found once. The sequenced sample was CD4+ or CD8+ T cells sorted from blood, obtained in a trial of the OX40 agonist ivuxolimab. The receptor set was obtained from an adult with an advanced solid tumor such as melanoma, head and neck, liver or kidney cancer.

Only one count was recorded for this clone. The chain is built from TRBV5-1 and TRBJ1-2; D not resolved. Germline V CDR1 and CDR2: SGHRS, YFSETQ. There are 14 residues in the CDR3. The V end lost 4 bases, the J end lost 3 bases, and 13 bases lay between the germline ends. CDR3 nucleotides: TGCGCCAGCAGCCCCCGAGGGTTCGACTATGGCTACACCTTC. It encodes CASSPRGFDYGYTF.

The table lists this clone with a few counts. The CDR3 sequence is CAWKRSNTEAFF. CDR3 bases: TGTGCCTGGAAGCGGAGTAACACTGAAGCTTTCTTT. The V call is TRBV30, the J call TRBJ1-1; the D is unclear. V lost 4 bases and J 2 bases, leaving 8 bases between the germline ends. This CDR3 has 12 residues. The germline V gene has CDR1 GTSNPN and CDR2 SVGIG (reference sequence).

The chain employs TRBV7-9 and TRBJ2-1, with D maybe TRBD2 (6 bases). Trimming stripped 1 base from V and 6 bases from J, with 7 bases between. The CDR3 loop spans 13 amino acids. Germline loops: CDR1 SEHNR, CDR2 FQNEAQ (reference sequence). DNA of the CDR3: TGTGCCAGCAGCTTAGACGGGGGCAATGAGCAGTTCTTC. Its protein product is CASSLDGGNEQFF.

V and J are TRBV5-6 and TRBJ1-1; 10 nucleotides line up with TRBD1. The CDR3 is made up of 15 amino acids. Trimming took 6 bases from V and 2 from J; bases not matched to a gene: 7. Germline-derived CDR1 and CDR2 are SGHDT and YYEEEE. The CDR3 region has the DNA TGTGCCAGCATCCAGTGGGACAGGGGTAACACTGAAGCTTTCTTT. This sequence encodes CASIQWDRGNTEAFF.

The chain has TRBV11-2 and TRBJ2-1; D possibly corresponds to TRBD2 (6 bases). Germline CDR1 reads SGHAT; CDR2 reads FQNNGV. CDR3 length: 16 residues. Trimming took off 8 bases at V and 2 bases at J, with 19 bases between the two ends. Here the CDR3 DNA reads TGTGCCAGCGGAGAACGGCGGGGACGACCCTACAATGAGCAGTTCTTC. Its protein is CASGERRGRPYNEQFF. Complete variable domain (other parts from reference TRBV11-2 and TRBJ2-1): EAGVAQSPRYKIIEKRQSVAFWCNPISGHATLYWYQQILGQGPKLLIQFQNNGVVDDSQLPKDRFSAERLKGVDSTLKIQPAKLEDSAVYLCASGERRGRPYNEQFFGPGTRLTVL.

The chain is built from TRBV9 and TRBJ1-5, with TRBD1 as a possible D gene (6 bases). The CDR3 is 15 amino acids. Trimming pared 0 bases from V and 5 bases from J, leaving 12 bases between. Germline-derived CDR1 and CDR2 are SGDLS and YYNGEE. In DNA form, the CDR3 reads TGTGCCAGCAGCGTAGAGGGGGGAAAGGATCAGCCCCAGCATTTT. It specifies CASSVEGGKDQPQHF.

The chain recombines TRBV11-2 with TRBJ1-2, with 7 bases fitting TRBD1. Germline V gene sequence: CDR1 SGHAT, CDR2 FQNNGV. The CDR3 is 15 residues long. The trim removed 1 base at V and 5 bases at J, leaving 7 bases unmatched. The CDR3 region is CASSLAADRSYGYTF. The CDR3 nucleotides are TGTGCCAGCAGCTTAGCCGCGGACAGGTCATATGGCTACACCTTC.

The chain joins TRBV7-9 to TRBJ2-1; unclear D gene. V was cut by 2 bases and J by 13 bases, with 12 bases left in between. The CDR3 has 12 amino acids. Germline values: CDR1 SEHNR, CDR2 FQNEAQ (reference sequence). The CDR3 sequence is CASSLRSVIQFF. In DNA form, the CDR3 reads TGTGCCAGCAGCTTAAGGTCCGTTATCCAGTTCTTC.

This chain links TRBV30 with TRBJ2-7, with D uncertain. Germline loops: CDR1 GTSNPN, CDR2 SVGIG (reference sequence). V was cut by 1 base and J by 1 base, with 11 bases left in between. This CDR3 has 14 residues. CDR3 sequence reads: CAWSAKGVSYEQYF. CDR3 sequence (DNA): TGTGCCTGGAGTGCGAAAGGCGTTTCCTACGAGCAGTACTTC.

The rearrangement uses TRBV4-1 and TRBJ2-1; possible D gene TRBD2, 6 bases. The CDR3 is 16 amino acids. Trimming shortened V by 1 base and J by 5 bases, and 15 bases separated the two germline ends. Germline CDR1 MGHRA, CDR2 YSYEKL. The CDR3 sequence is CASSQGLDTHNNEQFF. The CDR3 DNA follows: TGCGCCAGCAGCCAAGGACTAGATACCCACAACAATGAGCAGTTCTTC.

This chain uses TRBV5-1 with TRBJ1-2; TRBD1 might be the D (5 bases). This CDR3 is built from 14 residues. Germline V gene sequence: CDR1 SGHRS, CDR2 YFSETQ. The V gene lost 0 bases and the J gene lost 8 bases, with 14 bases spanning the gap. The CDR3 DNA reads as TGCGCCAGCAGCTTGGCGGCGGGACTAAACGGCTACACCTTC. Protein sequence: CASSLAAGLNGYTF. Supplemented by reference TRBV5-1 and TRBJ1-2, the full variable domain reads KAGVTQTPRYLIKTRGQQVTLSCSPISGHRSVSWYQQTPGQGLQFLFEYFSETQRNKGNFPGRFSGRQFSNSRSEMNVSTLELGDSALYLCASSLAAGLNGYTFGSGTRLTVV.

The chain joins TRBV5-1 to TRBJ1-2, with D perhaps TRBD1 (6 bases). This CDR3 contains 14 residues. Trimming removed 3 bases at V and 7 bases at J, with 16 bases between. CDR1 is SGHRS, CDR2 YFSETQ, per germline. CDR3 in amino acids: CASSSTRGVGGYTF. Written as DNA, the CDR3 is TGCGCCAGCAGCTCCACCAGGGGCGTTGGTGGCTACACCTTC.

V is TRBV7-9 and J is TRBJ1-4; D gene ambiguous. Trimming left V 1 base short and J 8 bases short, with 11 bases between. The length of the CDR3 is 14 residues. CDR1 SEHNR and CDR2 FQNEAQ come from the germline V gene (reference sequence). The CDR3 DNA reads TGTGCCAGCAGCTTAGGAATGGTAGGGGAAAAACTGTTTTTT. Its protein product is CASSLGMVGEKLFF.

In its sample, this clone was seen a few times. Other nucleotide sequences from this sample produce the same CDR3. V is TRBV5-1 and J is TRBJ2-5; no firm D call. The V gene's germline CDR1 is SGHRS and CDR2 YFSETQ. V lost 0 bases and J 5 bases, leaving 2 bases between the germline ends. The CDR3 has 11 amino acids. The CDR3 loop reads CASSLAETQYF. CDR3 coding DNA: TGCGCCAGCAGCTTGGCGGAGACCCAGTACTTC.

V and J are TRBV5-1 and TRBJ2-3; D is undetermined. CDR3 length: 13 residues. V was clipped by 0 bases and J by 0 bases, with 2 bases between them. Per the germline V gene, CDR1 is SGHRS and CDR2 is YFSETQ. The CDR3 DNA follows: TGCGCCAGCAGCTTGGCTAGCACAGATACGCAGTATTTT. Translated: CASSLASTDTQYF.